This T cell receptor (beta chain) appears in the sequencing data of a study of blood T cells in healthy people across ages. Points from the study as a whole: Long-lived donors had more naive CD4+ cells and higher diversity than aged donors. Expanded clonotype changes were possibly confounded by unknown donor CMV status.

The authors ran a second PCR of roughly 6 to 12 cycles using a sample-barcoded 5' primer and a J-beta primer mix. MiXCR, run by TCRdb on the 5' RACE reads, gives a single entry per CDR3 protein. The sample lists 710,000 or so distinct CDR3 sequences; about 34% were seen once. Looked up from germline, CDR1 is SGHTA and CDR2 is FQGNSA. The V end was cut by 5 bases, the J end by 0 bases, with 8 bases between. CDR3 length equals 14 residues. At least ten counts were recorded for this clonotype. Its antigen is not known. This clonotype was sampled from a woman older than 75 in good health. The rearrangement links TRBV7-2 to TRBJ1-5, with D perhaps TRBD1 (6 bases). Input material: blood. The CDR3 DNA reads TGTGCCAGCAGCCAGGGGCCTAGCAATCAGCCCCAGCATTTT. Translating gives CASSQGPSNQPQHF. Variable domain in full (rest from reference TRBV7-2 and TRBJ1-5): GAGVSQSPSNKVTEKGKDVELRCDPISGHTALYWYRQSLGQGLEFLIYFQGNSAPDKSGLPSDRFSAERTGGSVSTLTIQRTQQEDSAVYLCASSQGPSNQPQHFGDGTRLSIL.